This TCR beta chain is drawn from a study of cytomegalovirus exposure and HLA in healthy donors. Whole-study context: Researchers found that under 90% of about 400 genotyped donors fell within the Caucasian-associated ancestry cluster.

As concerns this clone: Its antigen is as yet unknown.

Vbeta (60) and Jbeta (13) primers were used in the PCR. Source study methods: In a later analysis, some 80 million unique TCR beta chains included roughly 11 million shared by two or more donors. The protocol was immunoSEQ multiplex PCR, while the TCRdb copy is restricted to in-frame clones and leaves out a portion. The V and J calls and clone size come from that table; D and trimming were worked out from the DNA. The sample includes some 84,000 clones, 78% of them seen just once. This CDR3 has 14 amino acids. V gave up 3 bases and J gave up 5 bases; unmatched junction bases: 5. Germline CDR1 reads LNHDA; CDR2 reads SQIVND (reference sequence). Study results and limitations: Altogether, 150 to 200 TCR beta chains were recorded as cytomegalovirus-associated. In a later analysis, a missense DCLRE1C variant was linked to TCR beta V- and J-gene trimming.

The rearrangement uses TRBV19 and TRBJ2-5, with TRBD2 matching 8 bases. The sequence was obtained from a male donor in good health and CMV-seropositive. The source material was PBMCs. As DNA, the CDR3 is TGTGCCAGTAGTATGGTCAGCGGGAGTGAGACCCAGTACTTC. It codes for CASSMVSGSETQYF. Full variable domain (missing parts from reference TRBV19 and TRBJ2-5): DGGITQSPKYLFRKEGQNVTLSCEQNLNHDAMYWYRQDPGQGLRLIYYSQIVNDFQKGDIAEGYSVSREKKESFPLTVTSAQKNPTAFYLCASSMVSGSETQYFGPGTRLLVL.